These 21 T cell receptor beta chains were all obtained from the same sample, sequenced in a study of cytomegalovirus exposure and HLA in healthy donors. Primers included in the PCR were 60 Vbeta and 13 Jbeta primers. Assay used: immunoSEQ multiplex PCR; TCRdb lists only in-frame clones, some missing. The data show about 130,000 clones, and the top ten clones hold roughly 2%. The sequencing input was PBMCs. These receptor sequences come from a woman aged 60 to 75 in good health and CMV-seronegative.

The chain joins TRBV29-1 to TRBJ1-4; D is perhaps TRBD1 (5 bases). Trimming removed 3 bases from V and 7 bases from J, with 18 bases in between. From germline, CDR1 is SQVTM and CDR2 ANQGSEA. This CDR3 has 15 residues. The CDR3 sequence: CSVDVTGSRGEKLFF. In DNA, the CDR3 is TGCAGCGTTGATGTTACAGGATCAAGGGGTGAAAAACTGTTTTTT.

The CDR3 region has the DNA TGTGCCAGCAGTGATCTGGGCAGCAAAGAGACCCAGTACTTC. Its protein product is CASSDLGSKETQYF. This chain connects TRBV6-1 to TRBJ2-5; D remains unclear. Trimming left V 3 bases short and J 3 bases short, with 11 bases between. Germline V gives CDR1 MNHNS, CDR2 SASEGT. This CDR3 is 14 amino acids long.

J is TRBJ2-7 and V is TRBV29-1, with 14 bases identical to TRBD2. V was pared by 4 bases and J by 2 bases, with 4 bases of the junction left unmatched. CDR1 is SQVTM, CDR2 ANQGSEA, per germline. This CDR3 contains 15 residues. CDR3 sequence: CSVGTSGRPAYEQYF. The CDR3 coding sequence is TGCAGCGTTGGGACTAGCGGGAGGCCTGCCTACGAGCAGTACTTC.

The gene calls are TRBV18 and TRBJ1-1; D is possibly TRBD1 (5 bases). Germline V CDR1 and CDR2: KGHSH, LQKENI. The CDR3 loop spans 16 amino acids. Trimming cost V 2 bases and J 0 bases, with 13 bases left between them. CDR3 sequence reads: CASSPRRGLMNTEAFF. CDR3 bases: TGTGCCAGCTCACCAAGGAGGGGACTCATGAACACTGAAGCTTTCTTT.

The genes are TRBV5-1 and TRBJ1-2; D remains unclear. The CDR3 is made up of 14 amino acids. CDR1 and CDR2 from the germline V gene are SGHRS and YFSETQ. The V end was cut by 0 bases, the J end by 3 bases, with 9 bases between. CDR3 amino acids: CASSLGPEDYGYTF. The CDR3, as DNA: TGCGCCAGCAGCTTGGGACCCGAGGACTATGGCTACACCTTC.

CDR3 in amino acids: CASSLSRTGELFF. CDR3 in DNA: TGTGCCAGCAGTTTGAGTCGAACCGGGGAGCTGTTTTTT. The rearrangement joins TRBV6-5 to TRBJ2-2; D remains unclear. Trimming removed 4 bases from V and 5 bases from J, with 8 bases in between. CDR1 and CDR2 (germline): MNHEY, SVGAGI. The CDR3 contains 13 residues.

The rearrangement joins TRBV19 to TRBJ2-3, with TRBD1 as a possible D gene (5 bases). This CDR3 region has 14 residues. Trimming removed 6 bases from V and 2 bases from J, with 12 bases in between. Germline V gene lookup returns CDR1 LNHDA and CDR2 SQIVND (reference sequence). The CDR3 reads CASRPTGPTDTQYF. Written as DNA, the CDR3 is TGTGCCAGTAGACCTACAGGTCCCACAGATACGCAGTATTTT.

The V call is TRBV5-1, the J call TRBJ2-1, with 7 bases identical to TRBD2. The CDR3 is 15 amino acids. Germline V gene sequence: CDR1 SGHRS, CDR2 YFSETQ. Unmatched junction bases numbered 12, after V lost 7 bases and J lost 5 bases. CDR3 loop: CASGSQLARDNEQFF. In DNA, the CDR3 is TGCGCCAGCGGATCACAACTAGCGCGGGACAATGAGCAGTTCTTC.

The chain couples TRBV6-4 to TRBJ2-1; a possible D gene is TRBD1 (6 bases). This CDR3 spans 13 amino acids. The germline gives CDR1 MRHNA, CDR2 SNTAGT. V was cut by 4 bases and J by 6 bases, with 10 bases left in between. The CDR3 reads CASSVTGFNEQFF. CDR3 DNA sequence: TGTGCCAGCAGTGTCACAGGGTTCAATGAGCAGTTCTTC.

The chain has TRBV7-8 and TRBJ1-2; TRBD1 matches at 10 bases. There are 17 residues in the CDR3. The germline CDR1 and CDR2 sequences are SGHVS and FQNEAQ. V trimming: 4 bases; J trimming: 3 bases; junction bases outside the gene matches: 11. The CDR3 nucleotides are TGTGCCAGCAGCTGGGACAAGGGACAGGGGATGGACTATGGCTACACCTTC. This translates into CASSWDKGQGMDYGYTF.

The V call is TRBV19, the J call TRBJ1-1, with TRBD1 matching over 7 bases. CDR3 length: 16 amino acids. The V gene's germline CDR1 is LNHDA and CDR2 SQIVND (reference sequence). Germline trimming cut 4 bases from V and 0 bases from J; bases unmatched to any gene: 8. The CDR3, as DNA: TGTGCCAGTAGTACAGGACAGGTCAATATGAACACTGAAGCTTTCTTT. It codes for CASSTGQVNMNTEAFF.

The chain carries TRBV13 and TRBJ1-3; the D is unclear. CDR1 PRHDT and CDR2 FYEKMQ come from the germline V gene (reference sequence). V lost 2 bases and J 2 bases, leaving 10 bases between the germline ends. The CDR3 covers 15 residues. The chain's CDR3 is CASSLNVGTGNTIYF. The CDR3 bases are TGTGCCAGCAGCTTAAATGTGGGCACTGGAAACACCATATATTTT.

Note on this clone: At one of its ends the junction is not consistent with the germline gene, which may arise from a read error. The genes are TRBV7-9 and TRBJ2-7; 7 bases are a match to TRBD1. This CDR3 is built from 12 residues. Germline V gene lookup returns CDR1 SEHNR and CDR2 FQNEAQ (reference sequence). CDR3 sequence: CASRLGGNEQYF. For the CDR3, the DNA is TGTGCCAGCAGATTAGGGGGCAACGAGCAGTACTTC.

This chain uses TRBV5-4 with TRBJ2-3; D unclear. This CDR3 spans 13 amino acids. The V end lost 2 bases, the J end lost 4 bases, and 8 bases lay between the germline ends. Germline values: CDR1 SGHNT, CDR2 YYREEE (reference sequence). CDR3 DNA: TGTGCCAGCAGCTTACTGTCCGCAGATACGCAGTATTTT. Protein product: CASSLLSADTQYF.

V usage is TRBV14 and J usage is TRBJ1-1; no clear D gene. The CDR3 runs to 12 residues. Trimming removed 4 bases at V and 1 base at J, with 4 bases between. CDR1 and CDR2 from the germline V gene are SGHDN and FVKESK. In DNA, the CDR3 is TGTGCCAGCAGCCCTTCGAACACTGAAGCTTTCTTT. It encodes CASSPSNTEAFF.

The V and J genes are TRBV2 and TRBJ2-5, with a tentative D call TRBD1 (5 bases). CDR3 size: 13 residues. Germline V gene lookup returns CDR1 SNHLY and CDR2 FYNNEI. The V gene lost 5 bases and the J gene lost 4 bases, with 11 bases spanning the gap. The CDR3 is CASSFRGGETQYF. The CDR3 DNA is TGTGCCAGCAGTTTTAGGGGTGGAGAGACCCAGTACTTC.

This chain links TRBV5-1 with TRBJ1-2; possible D gene TRBD1, 5 bases. The CDR3 extends over 14 amino acids. V was trimmed by 5 bases and J by 2 bases, leaving 13 bases between them. Germline values: CDR1 SGHRS, CDR2 YFSETQ. Here the CDR3 reads CASREAGLNYGYTF. The CDR3 DNA reads TGCGCCAGCAGAGAGGCAGGGCTGAACTATGGCTACACCTTC. Based on the CDR3 plus reference TRBV5-1 and TRBJ1-2, the full variable domain is KAGVTQTPRYLIKTRGQQVTLSCSPISGHRSVSWYQQTPGQGLQFLFEYFSETQRNKGNFPGRFSGRQFSNSRSEMNVSTLELGDSALYLCASREAGLNYGYTFGSGTRLTVV.

The rearrangement joins TRBV27 to TRBJ2-2; 8 bases fit TRBD2. J was trimmed by 3 bases and V by 7 bases; bases with no gene match: 7. This CDR3 contains 15 residues. The V gene's germline CDR1 is MNHEY and CDR2 SMNVEV (reference sequence). The CDR3 loop is CASISGGADTGELFF. The DNA of the CDR3 is TGTGCCAGCATTTCGGGGGGGGCCGACACCGGGGAGCTGTTTTTT.

The chain employs TRBV7-9 and TRBJ1-2, with 8 nucleotides matching TRBD1. The J segment lost 7 bases and the V segment lost 7 bases, leaving 2 bases of the junction unmatched. Germline V gene data show CDR1 as SEHNR and CDR2 as FQNEAQ (reference sequence). The CDR3 is 11 residues long. The CDR3 reads CASTQGAGYTF. CDR3 DNA: TGTGCCAGCACCCAGGGGGCTGGCTACACCTTC.

The rearrangement uses TRBV7-9 and TRBJ1-2, with 10 bases fitting TRBD1. In germline, CDR1 is SEHNR, CDR2 FQNEAQ (reference sequence). The V gene end was trimmed by 1 base and the J gene end by 2 bases; junction bases not matched to a gene: 4. The CDR3 has 16 amino acids. The chain's CDR3 is CASSLDQGQGNYGYTF. The CDR3 DNA is TGTGCCAGCAGCTTAGACCAGGGACAGGGGAACTATGGCTACACCTTC.

The chain employs TRBV9 and TRBJ2-3; D might be TRBD1 (5 bases). This CDR3 has 13 residues. Germline lookup yields CDR1 SGDLS and CDR2 YYNGEE. Trimming pared 0 bases from V and 3 bases from J, leaving 5 bases between. The CDR3 DNA follows: TGTGCCAGCAGCGTAGAGGGGACAGATACGCAGTATTTT. This translates into CASSVEGTDTQYF. The variable domain in full, completed from reference TRBV9 and TRBJ2-3, reads DSGVTQTPKHLITATGQRVTLRCSPRSGDLSVYWYQQSLDQGLQFLIQYYNGEERAKGNILERFSAQQFPDLHSELNLSSLELGDSALYFCASSVEGTDTQYFGPGTRLTVL.